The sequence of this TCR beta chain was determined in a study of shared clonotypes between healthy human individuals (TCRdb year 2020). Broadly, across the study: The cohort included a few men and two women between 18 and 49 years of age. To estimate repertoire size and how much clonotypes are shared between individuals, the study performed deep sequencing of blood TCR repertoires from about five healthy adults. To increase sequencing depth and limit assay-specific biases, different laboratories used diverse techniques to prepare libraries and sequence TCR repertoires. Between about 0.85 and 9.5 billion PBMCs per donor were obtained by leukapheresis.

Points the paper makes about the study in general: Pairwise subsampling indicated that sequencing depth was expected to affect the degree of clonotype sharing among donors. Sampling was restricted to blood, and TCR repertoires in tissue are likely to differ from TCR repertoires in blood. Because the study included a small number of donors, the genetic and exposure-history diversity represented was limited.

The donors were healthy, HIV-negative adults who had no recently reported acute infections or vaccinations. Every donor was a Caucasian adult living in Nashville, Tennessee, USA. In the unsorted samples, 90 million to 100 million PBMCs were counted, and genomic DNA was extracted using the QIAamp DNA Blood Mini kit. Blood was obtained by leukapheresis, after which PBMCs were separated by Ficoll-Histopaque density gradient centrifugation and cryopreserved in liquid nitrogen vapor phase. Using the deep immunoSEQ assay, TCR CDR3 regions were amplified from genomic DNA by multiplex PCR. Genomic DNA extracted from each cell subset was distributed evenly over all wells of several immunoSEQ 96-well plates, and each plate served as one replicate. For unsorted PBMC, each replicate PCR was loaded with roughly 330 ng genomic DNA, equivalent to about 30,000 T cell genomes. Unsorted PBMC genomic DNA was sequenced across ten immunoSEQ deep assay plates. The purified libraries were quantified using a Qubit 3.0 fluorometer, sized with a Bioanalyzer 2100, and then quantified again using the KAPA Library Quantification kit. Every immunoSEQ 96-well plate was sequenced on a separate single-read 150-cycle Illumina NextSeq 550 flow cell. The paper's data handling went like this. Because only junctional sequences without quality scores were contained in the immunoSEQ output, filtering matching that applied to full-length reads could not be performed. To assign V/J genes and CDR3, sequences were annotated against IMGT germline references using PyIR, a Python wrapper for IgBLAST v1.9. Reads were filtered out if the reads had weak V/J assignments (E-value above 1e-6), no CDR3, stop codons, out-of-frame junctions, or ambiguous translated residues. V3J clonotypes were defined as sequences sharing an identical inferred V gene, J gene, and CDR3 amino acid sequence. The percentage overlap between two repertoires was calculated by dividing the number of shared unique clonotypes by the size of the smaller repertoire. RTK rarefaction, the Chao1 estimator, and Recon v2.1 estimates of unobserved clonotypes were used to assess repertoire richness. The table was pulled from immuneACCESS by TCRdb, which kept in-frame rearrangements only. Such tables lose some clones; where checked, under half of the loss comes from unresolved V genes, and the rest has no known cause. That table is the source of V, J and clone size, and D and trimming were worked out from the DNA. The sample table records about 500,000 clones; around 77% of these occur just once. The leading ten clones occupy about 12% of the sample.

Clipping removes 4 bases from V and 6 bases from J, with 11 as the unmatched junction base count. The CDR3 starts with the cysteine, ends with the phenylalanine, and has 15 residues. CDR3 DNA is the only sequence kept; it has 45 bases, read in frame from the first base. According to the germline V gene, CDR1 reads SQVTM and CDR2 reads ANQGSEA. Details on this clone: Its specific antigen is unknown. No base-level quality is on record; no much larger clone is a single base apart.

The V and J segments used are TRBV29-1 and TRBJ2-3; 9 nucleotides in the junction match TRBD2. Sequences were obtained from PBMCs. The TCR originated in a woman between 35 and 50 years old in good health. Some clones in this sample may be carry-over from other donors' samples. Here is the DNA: TGCAGCGTTGTGAGGATACTAGCGGGTGAGGATACGCAGTATTTT. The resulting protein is CSVVRILAGEDTQYF.